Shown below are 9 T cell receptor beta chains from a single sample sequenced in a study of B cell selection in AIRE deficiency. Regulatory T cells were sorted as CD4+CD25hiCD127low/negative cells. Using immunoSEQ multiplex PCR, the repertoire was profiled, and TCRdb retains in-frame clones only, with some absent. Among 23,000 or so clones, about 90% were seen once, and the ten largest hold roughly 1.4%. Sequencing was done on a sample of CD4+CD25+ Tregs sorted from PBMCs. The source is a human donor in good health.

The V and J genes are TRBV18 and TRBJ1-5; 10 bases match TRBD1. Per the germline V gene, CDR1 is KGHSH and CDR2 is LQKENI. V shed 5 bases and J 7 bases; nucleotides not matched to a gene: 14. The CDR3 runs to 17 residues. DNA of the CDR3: TGTGCCAGCTCAAGGGGGGGCGGGACAGGGGCGGAACAGCCCCAGCATTTT. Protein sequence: CASSRGGGTGAEQPQHF.

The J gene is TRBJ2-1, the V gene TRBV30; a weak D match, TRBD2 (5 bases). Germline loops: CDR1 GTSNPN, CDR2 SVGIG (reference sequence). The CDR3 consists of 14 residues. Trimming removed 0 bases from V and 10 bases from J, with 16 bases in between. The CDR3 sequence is CAWSVETPRGEQFF. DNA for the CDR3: TGTGCCTGGAGTGTAGAAACTCCCCGAGGGGAGCAGTTCTTC.

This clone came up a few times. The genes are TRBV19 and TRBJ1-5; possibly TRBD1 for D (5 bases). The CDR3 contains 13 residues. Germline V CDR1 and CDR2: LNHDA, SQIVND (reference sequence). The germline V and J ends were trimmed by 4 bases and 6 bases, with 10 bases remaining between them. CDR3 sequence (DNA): TGTGCCAGTAGTAGGCAGGGAGCTCAGCCCCAGCATTTT. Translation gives CASSRQGAQPQHF. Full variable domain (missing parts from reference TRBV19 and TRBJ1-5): DGGITQSPKYLFRKEGQNVTLSCEQNLNHDAMYWYRQDPGQGLRLIYYSQIVNDFQKGDIAEGYSVSREKKESFPLTVTSAQKNPTAFYLCASSRQGAQPQHFGDGTRLSIL.

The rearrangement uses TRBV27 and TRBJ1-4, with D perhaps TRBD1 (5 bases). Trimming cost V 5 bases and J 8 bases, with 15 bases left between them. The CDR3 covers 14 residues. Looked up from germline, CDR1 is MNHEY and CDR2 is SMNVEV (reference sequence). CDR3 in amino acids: CASSPLGGREKLFF. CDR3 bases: TGTGCCAGCAGTCCCCTGGGGGGTAGGGAAAAACTGTTTTTT.

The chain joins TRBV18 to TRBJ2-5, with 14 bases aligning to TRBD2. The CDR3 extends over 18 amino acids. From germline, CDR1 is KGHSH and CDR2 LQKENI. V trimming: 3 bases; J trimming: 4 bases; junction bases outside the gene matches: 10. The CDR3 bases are TGTGCCAGCTCACCTCCGAGGGGACTAGCGGGAGACGGAGAGACCCAGTACTTC. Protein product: CASSPPRGLAGDGETQYF.

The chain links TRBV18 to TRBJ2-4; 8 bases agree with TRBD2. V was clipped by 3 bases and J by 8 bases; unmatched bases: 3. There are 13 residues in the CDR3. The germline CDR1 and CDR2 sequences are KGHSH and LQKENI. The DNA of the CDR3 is TGTGCCAGCTCACCTAGCGGGAATGACATTCAGTACTTC. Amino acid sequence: CASSPSGNDIQYF.

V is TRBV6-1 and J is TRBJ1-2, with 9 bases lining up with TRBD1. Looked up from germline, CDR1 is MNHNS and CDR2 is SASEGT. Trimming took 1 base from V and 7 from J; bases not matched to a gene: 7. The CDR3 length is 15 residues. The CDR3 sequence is CASSEEGTGNFGYTF. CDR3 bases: TGTGCCAGCAGTGAAGAAGGGACAGGGAATTTTGGCTACACCTTC.

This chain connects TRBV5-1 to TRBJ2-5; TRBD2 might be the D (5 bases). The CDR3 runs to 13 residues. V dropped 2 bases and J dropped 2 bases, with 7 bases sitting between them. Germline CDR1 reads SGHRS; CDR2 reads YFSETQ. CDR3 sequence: CASSLSGQETQYF. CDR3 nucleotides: TGCGCCAGCAGCTTAAGCGGACAAGAGACCCAGTACTTC.

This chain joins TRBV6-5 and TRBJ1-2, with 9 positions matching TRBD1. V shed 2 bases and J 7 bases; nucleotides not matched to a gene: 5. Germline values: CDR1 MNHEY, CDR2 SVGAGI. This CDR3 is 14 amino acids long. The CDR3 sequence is CASSYTGGDPGYTF. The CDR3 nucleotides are TGTGCCAGCAGTTACACAGGGGGCGACCCTGGCTACACCTTC.